This section outlines one TCR beta chain sequence together with its context. Its specificity is not known. 60 Vbeta and 13 Jbeta primers were used in PCR. Sequenced by immunoSEQ multiplex PCR; TCRdb stores in-frame clones only, minus some. The sample features approximately 79,000 clones, with approximately 5.4% in its top ten. These data belong to a study of cytomegalovirus exposure and HLA in healthy donors. About the research overall: Some 85 million unique TCRs, all from HLA-typed donors, were included in an early release of the data. Study-wide results and caveats: There were some public TCRs occurring in many donors, but most TCR sequences were rare. Some segments of the V type, notably TRBV6-2 and TRBV6-3, were excluded as indistinguishable.

Trimming stripped 4 bases from V and 3 bases from J, with 18 bases between. The CDR3 spans 16 residues. Germline values: CDR1 SGHDT, CDR2 YYEEEE. The chain recombines TRBV5-6 with TRBJ2-3; D is possibly TRBD1 (6 bases). The source material was PBMCs. The TCR sequence derives from a man in his forties or fifties in good health and CMV-seronegative. The CDR3 coding sequence is TGTGCCAGCAGCCGCAGGGGCAGCCGATTGACAGATACGCAGTATTTT. Translating gives CASSRRGSRLTDTQYF.